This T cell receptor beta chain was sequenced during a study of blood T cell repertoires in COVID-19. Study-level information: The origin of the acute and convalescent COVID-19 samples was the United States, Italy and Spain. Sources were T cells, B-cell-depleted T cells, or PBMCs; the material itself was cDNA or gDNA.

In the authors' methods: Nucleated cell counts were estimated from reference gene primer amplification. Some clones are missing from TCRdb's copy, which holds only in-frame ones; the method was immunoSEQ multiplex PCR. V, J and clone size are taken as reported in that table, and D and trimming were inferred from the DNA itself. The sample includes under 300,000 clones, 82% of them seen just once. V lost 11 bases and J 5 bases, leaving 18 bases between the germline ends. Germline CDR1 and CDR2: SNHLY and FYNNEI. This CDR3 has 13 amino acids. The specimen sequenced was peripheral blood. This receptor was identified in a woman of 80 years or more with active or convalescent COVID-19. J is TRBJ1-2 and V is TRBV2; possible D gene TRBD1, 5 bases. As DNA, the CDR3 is TGTGCCCAGCTACGCGACCGGGGGTATGGCTACACCTTC. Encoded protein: CAQLRDRGYGYTF. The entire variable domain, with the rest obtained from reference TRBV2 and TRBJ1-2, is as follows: EPEVTQTPSHQVTQMGQEVILRCVPISNHLYFYWYRQILGQKVEFLVSFYNNEISEKSEIFDDQFSVERPDGSNFTLKIRSTKLEDSAMYFCAQLRDRGYGYTFGSGTRLTVV.